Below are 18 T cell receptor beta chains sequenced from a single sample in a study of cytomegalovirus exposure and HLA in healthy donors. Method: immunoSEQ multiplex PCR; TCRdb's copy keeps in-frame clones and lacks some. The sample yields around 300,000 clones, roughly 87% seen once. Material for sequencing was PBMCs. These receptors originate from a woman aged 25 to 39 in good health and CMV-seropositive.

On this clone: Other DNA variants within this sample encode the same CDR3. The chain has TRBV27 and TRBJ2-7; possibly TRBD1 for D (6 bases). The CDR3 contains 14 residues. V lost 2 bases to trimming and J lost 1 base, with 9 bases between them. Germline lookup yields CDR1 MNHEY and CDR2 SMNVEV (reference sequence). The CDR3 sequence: CASSLGQGSYEQYF. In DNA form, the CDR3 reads TGTGCCAGCAGTTTAGGGCAGGGGTCCTACGAGCAGTACTTC.

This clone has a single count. CDR3 sequence (DNA): TGTGCCAGCAGAATACTAGCGGGAGTTTCCTACGAGCAGTACTTC. It is translated as CASRILAGVSYEQYF. The chain is built from TRBV2 and TRBJ2-7, with 11 bases lining up with TRBD2. Germline trimming cut 6 bases from V and 1 base from J; bases unmatched to any gene: 5. The CDR3 length is 15 residues. Germline values: CDR1 SNHLY, CDR2 FYNNEI.

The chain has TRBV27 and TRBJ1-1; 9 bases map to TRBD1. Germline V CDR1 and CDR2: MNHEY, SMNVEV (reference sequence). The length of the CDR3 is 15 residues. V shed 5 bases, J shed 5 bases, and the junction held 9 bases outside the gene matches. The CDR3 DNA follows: TGTGCCAGCAGTCCTTACACCGGGACAGGGACTGAAGCTTTCTTT. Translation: CASSPYTGTGTEAFF.

The CDR3 sequence is CASSSPGQGNTGELFF. The CDR3 DNA sequence: TGTGCCAGCAGCTCTCCGGGACAGGGGAACACCGGGGAGCTGTTTTTT. The chain links TRBV7-9 to TRBJ2-2; TRBD1 matches at 9 bases. V lost 4 bases, J lost 1 base, and 4 bases stayed unmatched. This CDR3 comprises 16 residues. Per the germline V gene, CDR1 is SEHNR and CDR2 is FQNEAQ (reference sequence). The entire variable domain, with the rest obtained from reference TRBV7-9 and TRBJ2-2, is as follows: DTGVSQNPRHKITKRGQNVTFRCDPISEHNRLYWYRQTLGQGPEFLTYFQNEAQLEKSRLLSDRFSAERPKGSFSTLEIQRTEQGDSAMYLCASSSPGQGNTGELFFGEGSRLTVL.

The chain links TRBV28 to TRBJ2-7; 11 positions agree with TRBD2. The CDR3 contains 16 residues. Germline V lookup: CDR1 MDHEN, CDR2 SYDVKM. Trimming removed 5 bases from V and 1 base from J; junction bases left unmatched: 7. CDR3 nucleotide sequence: TGTGCCAGCAGTCCCCTAGCGGGAGGTACATCCTACGAGCAGTACTTC. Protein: CASSPLAGGTSYEQYF.

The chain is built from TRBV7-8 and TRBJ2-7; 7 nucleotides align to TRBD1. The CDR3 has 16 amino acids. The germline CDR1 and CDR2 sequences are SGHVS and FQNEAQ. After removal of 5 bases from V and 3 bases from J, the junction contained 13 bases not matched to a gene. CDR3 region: CASSLDRVRKIYEQYF. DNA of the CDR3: TGTGCCAGCAGCCTTGACAGGGTTCGCAAAATCTACGAGCAGTACTTC.

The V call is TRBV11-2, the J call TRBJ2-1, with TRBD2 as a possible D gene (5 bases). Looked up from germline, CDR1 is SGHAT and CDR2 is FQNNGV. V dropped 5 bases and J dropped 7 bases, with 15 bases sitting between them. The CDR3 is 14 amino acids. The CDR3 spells CASSPQAGGNEQFF. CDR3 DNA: TGTGCCAGCAGCCCGCAGGCTGGCGGGAATGAGCAGTTCTTC. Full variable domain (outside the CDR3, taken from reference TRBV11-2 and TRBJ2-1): EAGVAQSPRYKIIEKRQSVAFWCNPISGHATLYWYQQILGQGPKLLIQFQNNGVVDDSQLPKDRFSAERLKGVDSTLKIQPAKLEDSAVYLCASSPQAGGNEQFFGPGTRLTVL.

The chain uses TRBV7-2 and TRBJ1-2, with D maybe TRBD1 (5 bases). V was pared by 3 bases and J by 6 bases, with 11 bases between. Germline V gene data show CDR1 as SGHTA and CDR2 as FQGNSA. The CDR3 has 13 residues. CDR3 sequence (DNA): TGTGCCAGCAGCTTGGCAGGGACGGATGGCTACACCTTC. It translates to CASSLAGTDGYTF.

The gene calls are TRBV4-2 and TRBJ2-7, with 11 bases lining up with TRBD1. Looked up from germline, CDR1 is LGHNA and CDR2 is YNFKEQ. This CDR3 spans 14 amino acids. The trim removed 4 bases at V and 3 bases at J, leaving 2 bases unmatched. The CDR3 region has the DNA TGTGCCAGCAGCCCAGGGACAGGGGGCTACGAGCAGTACTTC. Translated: CASSPGTGGYEQYF.

In DNA form, the CDR3 reads TGTGCCAGCAGCTTAGTCAGTCAGCGTGGCGAGCAGTACTTC. Translated, it gives CASSLVSQRGEQYF. J is TRBJ2-7 and V is TRBV7-9; D is uncertain. Deletions cut 1 base from V and 6 bases from J, with 13 bases between. CDR1 SEHNR and CDR2 FQNEAQ come from the germline V gene (reference sequence). The CDR3 spans 14 residues.

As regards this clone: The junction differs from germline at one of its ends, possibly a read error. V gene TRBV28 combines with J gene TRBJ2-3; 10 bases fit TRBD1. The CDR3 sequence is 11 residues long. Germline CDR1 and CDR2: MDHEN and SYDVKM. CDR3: CASTPGQGLHF. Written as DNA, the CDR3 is TGTGCCAGCACACCGGGACAGGGGTTGCATTTT. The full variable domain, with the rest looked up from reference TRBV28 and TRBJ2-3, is DVKVTQSSRYLVKRTGEKVFLECVQDMDHENMFWYRQDPGLGLRLIYFSYDVKMKEKGDIPEGYSVSREKKERFSLILESASTNQTSMYLCASTPGQGLHFGPGTRLTVL.

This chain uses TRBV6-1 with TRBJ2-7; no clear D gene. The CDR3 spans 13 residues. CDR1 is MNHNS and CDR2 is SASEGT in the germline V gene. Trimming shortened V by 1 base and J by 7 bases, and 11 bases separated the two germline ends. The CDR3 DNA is TGTGCCAGCAGTGAAGGGACCCCAGAGGAGCAGTACTTC. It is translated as CASSEGTPEEQYF.

CDR3 residues: CASSLVSGTYNEQFF. DNA for the CDR3: TGCGCCAGCAGCTTGGTCTCTGGCACCTACAATGAGCAGTTCTTC. The J gene is TRBJ2-1, the V gene TRBV5-1; D is unclear. CDR3 length equals 15 residues. CDR1 SGHRS and CDR2 YFSETQ come from the germline V gene. The ends were cut back, 0 bases at V and 2 bases at J, with 9 bases in the middle.

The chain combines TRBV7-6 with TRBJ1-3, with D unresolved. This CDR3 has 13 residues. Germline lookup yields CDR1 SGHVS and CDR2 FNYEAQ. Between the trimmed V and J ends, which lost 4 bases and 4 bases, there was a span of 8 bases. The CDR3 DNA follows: TGTGCCAGCAGCTCACCTACCGGAAACACCATATATTTT. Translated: CASSSPTGNTIYF.

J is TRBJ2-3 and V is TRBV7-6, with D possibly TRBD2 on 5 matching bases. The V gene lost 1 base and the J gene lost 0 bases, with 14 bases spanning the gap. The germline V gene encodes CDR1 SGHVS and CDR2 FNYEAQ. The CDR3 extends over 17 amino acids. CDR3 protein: CASSLVGLASSTDTQYF. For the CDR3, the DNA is TGTGCCAGCAGCTTAGTAGGGTTAGCGTCTAGCACAGATACGCAGTATTTT.

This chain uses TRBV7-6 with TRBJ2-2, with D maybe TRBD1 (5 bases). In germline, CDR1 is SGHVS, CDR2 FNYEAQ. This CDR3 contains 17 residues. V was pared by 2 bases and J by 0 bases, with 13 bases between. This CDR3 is CASSLQTAGTNTGELFF. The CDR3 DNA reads TGTGCCAGCAGCTTACAAACAGCAGGGACGAACACCGGGGAGCTGTTTTTT.

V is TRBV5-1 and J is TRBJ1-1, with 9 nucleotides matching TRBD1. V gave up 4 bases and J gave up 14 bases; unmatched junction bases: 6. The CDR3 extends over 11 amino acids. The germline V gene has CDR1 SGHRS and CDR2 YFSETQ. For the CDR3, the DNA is TGCGCCAGCAGCCCTGGGACAGGGAACTTCTTT. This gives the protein CASSPGTGNFF.

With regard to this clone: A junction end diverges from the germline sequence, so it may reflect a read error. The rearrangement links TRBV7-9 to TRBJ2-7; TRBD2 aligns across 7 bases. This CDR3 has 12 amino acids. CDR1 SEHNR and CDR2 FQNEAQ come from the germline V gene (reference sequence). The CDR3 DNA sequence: TGTGCCAGCAGCTTAGCGCGGCTAGCGGTGGACTTC. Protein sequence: CASSLARLAVDF.